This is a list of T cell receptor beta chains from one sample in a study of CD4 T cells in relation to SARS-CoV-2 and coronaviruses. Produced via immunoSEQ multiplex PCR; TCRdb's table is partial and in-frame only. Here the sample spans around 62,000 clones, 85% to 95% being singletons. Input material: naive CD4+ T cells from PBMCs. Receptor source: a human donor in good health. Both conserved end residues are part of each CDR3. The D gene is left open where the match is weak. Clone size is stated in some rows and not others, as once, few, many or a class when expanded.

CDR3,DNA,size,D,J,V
CASSQAVMNTEAFF,TGTGCCAGCAGCCAAGCAGTTATGAACACTGAAGCTTTCTTT,-,-,TRBJ1-1,TRBV3-1/TRBV3-2
CASSPPGGATNEKLFF,TGTGCCAGCTCACCACCGGGCGGCGCAACTAATGAAAAACTGTTTTTT,-,-,TRBJ1-4,TRBV18
CASSPPLATQGEQYF,TGTGCCAGCTCACCACCTCTCGCGACCCAAGGGGAGCAGTACTTC,-,-,TRBJ2-7,TRBV18
CASSLAGLANYGYTF,TGTGCCAGCAGCTTAGCCGGCCTAGCTAACTATGGCTACACCTTC,-,-,TRBJ1-2,TRBV7-9
CSVVLAGGATDTQYF,TGCAGCGTCGTCTTAGCGGGAGGGGCAACAGATACGCAGTATTTT,-,TRBD2,TRBJ2-3,TRBV29-1
CASSRGTEAFF,TGTGCCAGCAGCAGGGGCACTGAAGCTTTCTTT,-,-,TRBJ1-1,TRBV12-3/TRBV12-4
CASNDSPRTDTQYF,TGTGCCAGTAACGATTCACCGCGCACAGATACGCAGTATTTT,-,-,TRBJ2-3,TRBV19
CASSELGRGNYGYTF,TGTGCCAGCAGTGAATTAGGCAGGGGTAACTATGGCTACACCTTC,-,-,TRBJ1-2,TRBV6-1
CASSSNGNTEAFF,TGTGCCAGCAGCTCAAACGGAAACACTGAAGCTTTCTTT,-,-,TRBJ1-1,TRBV7-3
CASSQGGRAVYEQYF,TGTGCCAGCAGCCAAGGCGGGAGGGCCGTCTACGAGCAGTACTTC,-,TRBD2,TRBJ2-7,TRBV3-1/TRBV3-2
CAISEMGQGYGEAFF,TGTGCCATCAGTGAAATGGGACAGGGGTATGGTGAAGCTTTCTTT,-,TRBD1,TRBJ1-1,TRBV10-3
CASSLNTGGSYGYTF,TGTGCCAGCAGCTTGAACACAGGAGGGAGCTATGGCTACACCTTC,-,-,TRBJ1-2,TRBV5-4
CASRGQGSMHTEAFF,TGTGCCAGTAGGGGACAGGGCTCTATGCACACTGAAGCTTTCTTT,-,TRBD1,TRBJ1-1,TRBV19
CASSRDGGSTEAFF,TGTGCCAGCAGCCGCGACGGGGGCTCAACTGAAGCTTTCTTT,once,-,TRBJ1-1,TRBV11-2
CASSILTRDNYGYTF,TGTGCCAGTAGTATCCTAACCAGGGATAACTATGGCTACACCTTC,-,-,TRBJ1-2,TRBV19
CASSRDKGGYQETQYF,TGCGCCAGCAGCCGGGACAAGGGAGGGTACCAAGAGACCCAGTACTTC,-,-,TRBJ2-5,TRBV5-1
CASAFEAWNNEQFF,TGTGCCAGCGCCTTCGAAGCTTGGAACAATGAGCAGTTCTTC,once,-,TRBJ2-1,TRBV6-5
CASRFQGISYEQYF,TGTGCCAGCAGATTCCAGGGAATCTCCTACGAGCAGTACTTC,-,-,TRBJ2-7,TRBV27
CASSYGLAGFRETQYF,TGTGCCAGCAGTTACGGGCTAGCGGGATTTAGAGAGACCCAGTACTTC,-,TRBD2,TRBJ2-5,TRBV6-5
CASSLYAGTGFSNQPQHF,TGTGCCAGCAGCTTATATGCCGGGACAGGGTTCAGCAATCAGCCCCAGCATTTT,-,TRBD1,TRBJ1-5,TRBV7-9
CASSSADRGRTGELFF,TGCGCCAGCAGCTCCGCGGACAGGGGGCGCACCGGGGAGCTGTTTTTT,-,TRBD1,TRBJ2-2,TRBV5-1
CASSWDSQYGYTF,TGTGCCAGCAGCTGGGACAGTCAATATGGCTACACCTTC,-,TRBD1,TRBJ1-2,TRBV5-8
CASSRSSGRRDDNEQFF,TGTGCCAGCAGCCGAAGCTCTGGAAGGCGGGATGATAATGAGCAGTTCTTC,-,-,TRBJ2-1,TRBV3-1/TRBV3-2
CASSPGTEAFF,TGTGCCAGCAGTCCCGGGACTGAAGCTTTCTTT,-,-,TRBJ1-1,TRBV28
CASSERELSTGELFF,TGTGCCAGCAGCGAGCGGGAGTTGAGCACCGGGGAGCTGTTTTTT,once,TRBD2,TRBJ2-2,TRBV7-2
CASSYEGLAGVGEQFF,TGTGCCAGCAGTTACGAGGGACTAGCGGGAGTTGGTGAGCAGTTCTTC,-,TRBD2,TRBJ2-1,TRBV6-5
CASSYYPRRETQYF,TGTGCCAGCAGCTACTACCCCCGCCGAGAGACCCAGTACTTC,-,-,TRBJ2-5,TRBV7-2
CASSPPGDPNYGYTF,TGTGCCAGCAGTCCCCCGGGCGATCCAAACTATGGCTACACCTTC,-,-,TRBJ1-2,TRBV25-1
CASSLEAPYSNQPQHF,TGTGCCAGCAGCTTAGAGGCACCGTATAGCAATCAGCCCCAGCATTTT,-,-,TRBJ1-5,TRBV7-9
CASSYRAEAPDTQYF,TGTGCCAGCAGTTACCGGGCGGAAGCCCCAGATACGCAGTATTTT,-,-,TRBJ2-3,TRBV6-5
CASSKTSGSYEQYF,TGTGCCAGCAGCAAAACTAGCGGCTCCTACGAGCAGTACTTC,-,TRBD2,TRBJ2-7,TRBV11-2
CASSQGGQLAKNIQYF,TGTGCCAGCAGCCAAGGGGGACAGCTAGCCAAAAACATTCAGTACTTC,-,TRBD1,TRBJ2-4,TRBV3-1/TRBV3-2
CASSSQVDWGYSPLHF,TGTGCCAGCAGCTCCCAGGTGGACTGGGGTTATTCACCCCTCCACTTT,-,-,TRBJ1-6,TRBV5-8
CASSQGDAGPYSGNTIYF,TGCGCCAGCAGCCAAGGGGATGCCGGCCCTTACTCTGGAAACACCATATATTTT,-,-,TRBJ1-3,TRBV4-1
CASSFISGRNLNQPQHF,TGTGCCAGCAGTTTCATTTCAGGACGGAACCTCAATCAGCCCCAGCATTTT,-,-,TRBJ1-5,TRBV28
CASTLRGAGTGELFF,TGTGCCAGCACCCTCCGGGGGGCGGGCACCGGGGAGCTGTTTTTT,few,-,TRBJ2-2,TRBV19
CASIGAGFGEQYF,TGTGCCAGCATAGGGGCCGGCTTTGGCGAGCAGTACTTC,-,-,TRBJ2-7,TRBV27
CATREAGRGTGELFF,TGTGCCACGAGAGAAGCGGGAAGGGGGACCGGGGAGCTGTTTTTT,-,-,TRBJ2-2,TRBV24-1
CASSEAGGITGELFF,TGTGCCAGCAGTGAAGCTGGGGGGATCACCGGGGAGCTGTTTTTT,-,-,TRBJ2-2,TRBV6-1
CAWSLRQGETQYF,TGTGCCTGGAGTTTACGACAGGGGGAGACCCAGTACTTC,-,TRBD1,TRBJ2-5,TRBV30
CASSRDVYEQYF,TGTGCCAGCAGCAGGGATGTCTACGAGCAGTACTTC,-,-,TRBJ2-7,TRBV5-4
CASSQDRSGRGPDTQYF,TGTGCCAGCAGCCAAGATCGTAGCGGGAGGGGGCCAGATACGCAGTATTTT,-,TRBD2,TRBJ2-3,TRBV4-2
CASSQKDRGLTNEKLFF,TGTGCCAGCAGCCAAAAGGACAGGGGGCTAACTAATGAAAAACTGTTTTTT,-,TRBD1,TRBJ1-4,TRBV3-1/TRBV3-2
CASSEGTANQPQHF,TGCGCCAGCAGTGAGGGGACAGCAAATCAGCCCCAGCATTTT,-,TRBD1,TRBJ1-5,TRBV10-1
CASGSGQIYTEAFF,TGTGCCAGCGGGTCGGGACAAATATACACTGAAGCTTTCTTT,-,-,TRBJ1-1,TRBV27
CASSIGGQGASQPQHF,TGTGCCAGTAGTATTGGGGGCCAGGGGGCTTCTCAGCCCCAGCATTTT,once,TRBD1,TRBJ1-5,TRBV19
CASSQVDVHEQYF,TGTGCCAGCAGCCAAGTGGACGTCCACGAGCAGTACTTC,-,-,TRBJ2-7,TRBV3-1/TRBV3-2
CASSPTVNVFNTEAFF,TGTGCCAGCTCACCAACTGTCAATGTCTTTAACACTGAAGCTTTCTTT,few,-,TRBJ1-1,TRBV18